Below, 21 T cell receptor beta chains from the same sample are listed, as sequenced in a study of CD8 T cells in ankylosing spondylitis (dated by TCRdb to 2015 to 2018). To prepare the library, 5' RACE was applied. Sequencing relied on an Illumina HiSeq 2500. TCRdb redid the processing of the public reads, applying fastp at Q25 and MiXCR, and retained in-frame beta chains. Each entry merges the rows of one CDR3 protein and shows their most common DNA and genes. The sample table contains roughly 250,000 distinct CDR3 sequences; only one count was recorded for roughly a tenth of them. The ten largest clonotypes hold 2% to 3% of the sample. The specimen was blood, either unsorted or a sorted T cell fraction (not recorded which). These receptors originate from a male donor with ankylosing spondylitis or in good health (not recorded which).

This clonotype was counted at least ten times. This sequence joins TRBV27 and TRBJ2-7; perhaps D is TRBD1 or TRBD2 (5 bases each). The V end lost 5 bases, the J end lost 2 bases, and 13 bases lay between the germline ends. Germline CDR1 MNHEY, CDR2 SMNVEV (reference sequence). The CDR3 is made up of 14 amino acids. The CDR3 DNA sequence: TGTGCCAGCAGTATAGCCGGGACGACCTACGAGCAGTACTTC. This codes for CASSIAGTTYEQYF.

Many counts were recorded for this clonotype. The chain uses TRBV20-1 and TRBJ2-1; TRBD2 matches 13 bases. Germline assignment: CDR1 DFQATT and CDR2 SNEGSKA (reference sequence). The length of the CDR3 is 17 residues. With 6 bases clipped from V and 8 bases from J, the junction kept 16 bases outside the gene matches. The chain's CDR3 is CSATPQGLAGLWDEQFF. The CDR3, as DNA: TGCAGTGCCACCCCCCAGGGACTAGCGGGGCTGTGGGATGAGCAGTTCTTC.

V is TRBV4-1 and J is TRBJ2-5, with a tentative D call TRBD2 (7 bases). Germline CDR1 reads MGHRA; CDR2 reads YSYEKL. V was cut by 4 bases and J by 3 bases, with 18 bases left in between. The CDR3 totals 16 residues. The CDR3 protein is CASSPPAGAGKETQYF. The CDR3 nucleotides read TGCGCCAGCAGCCCCCCCGCGGGGGCGGGAAAAGAGACCCAGTACTTC.

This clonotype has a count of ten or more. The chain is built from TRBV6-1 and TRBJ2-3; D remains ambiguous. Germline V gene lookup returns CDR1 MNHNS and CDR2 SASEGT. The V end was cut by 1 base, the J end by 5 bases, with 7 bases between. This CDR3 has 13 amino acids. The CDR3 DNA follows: TGTGCCAGCAGTGAAGTACCGCGAGATACGCAGTATTTT. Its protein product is CASSEVPRDTQYF.

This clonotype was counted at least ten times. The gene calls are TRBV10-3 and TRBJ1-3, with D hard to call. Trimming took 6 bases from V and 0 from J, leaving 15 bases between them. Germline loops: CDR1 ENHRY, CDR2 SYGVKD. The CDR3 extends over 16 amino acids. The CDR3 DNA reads TGTGCCATCAGATCACCATCGAGGACCTCTGGAAACACCATATATTTT. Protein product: CAIRSPSRTSGNTIYF.

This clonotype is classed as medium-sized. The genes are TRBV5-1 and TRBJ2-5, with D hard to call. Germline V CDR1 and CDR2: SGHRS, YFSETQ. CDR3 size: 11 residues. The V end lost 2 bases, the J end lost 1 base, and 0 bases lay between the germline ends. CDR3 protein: CASSFQETQYF. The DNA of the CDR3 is TGCGCCAGCAGCTTCCAAGAGACCCAGTACTTC.

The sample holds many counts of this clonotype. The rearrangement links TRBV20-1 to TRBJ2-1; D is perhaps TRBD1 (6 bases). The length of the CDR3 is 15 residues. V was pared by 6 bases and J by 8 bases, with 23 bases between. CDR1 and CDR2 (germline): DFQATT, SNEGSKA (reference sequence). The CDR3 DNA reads TGCAGTGCCAACTTCCAGGGGACGACGAGATATGAGCAGTTCTTC. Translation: CSANFQGTTRYEQFF.

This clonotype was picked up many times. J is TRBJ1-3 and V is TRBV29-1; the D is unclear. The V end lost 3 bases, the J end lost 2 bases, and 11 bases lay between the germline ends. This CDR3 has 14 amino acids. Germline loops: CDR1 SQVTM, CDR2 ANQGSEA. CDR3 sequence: CSVDTERAGNTIYF. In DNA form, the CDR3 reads TGCAGCGTTGACACGGAGAGGGCTGGAAACACCATATATTTT. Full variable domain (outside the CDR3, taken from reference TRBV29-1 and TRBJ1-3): SAVISQKPSRDICQRGTSLTIQCQVDSQVTMMFWYRQQPGQSLTLIATANQGSEATYESGFVIDKFPISRPNLTFSTLTVSNMSPEDSSIYLCSVDTERAGNTIYFGEGSWLTVV.

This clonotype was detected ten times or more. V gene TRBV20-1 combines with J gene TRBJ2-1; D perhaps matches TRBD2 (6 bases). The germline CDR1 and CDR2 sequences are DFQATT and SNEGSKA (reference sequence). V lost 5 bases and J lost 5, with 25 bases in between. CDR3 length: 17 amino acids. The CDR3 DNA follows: TGCAGTGCTGGACGGTCAGCCGGAGGGGCCCGTGACAATGAGCAGTTCTTC. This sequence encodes CSAGRSAGGARDNEQFF.

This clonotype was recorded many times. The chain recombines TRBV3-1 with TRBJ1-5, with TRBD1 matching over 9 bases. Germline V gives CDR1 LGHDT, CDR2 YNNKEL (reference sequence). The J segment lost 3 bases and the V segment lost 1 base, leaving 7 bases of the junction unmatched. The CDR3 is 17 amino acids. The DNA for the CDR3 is TGTGCCAGCAGCCAAGGAGGGGGGACAGGGATCAATCAGCCCCAGCATTTT. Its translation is CASSQGGGTGINQPQHF.

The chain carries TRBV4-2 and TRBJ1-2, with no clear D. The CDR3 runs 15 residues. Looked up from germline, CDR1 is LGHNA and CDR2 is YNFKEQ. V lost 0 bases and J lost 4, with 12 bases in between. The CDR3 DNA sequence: TGTGCCAGCAGCCAAGAATTATACGGAACCTATGGCTACACCTTC. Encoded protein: CASSQELYGTYGYTF.

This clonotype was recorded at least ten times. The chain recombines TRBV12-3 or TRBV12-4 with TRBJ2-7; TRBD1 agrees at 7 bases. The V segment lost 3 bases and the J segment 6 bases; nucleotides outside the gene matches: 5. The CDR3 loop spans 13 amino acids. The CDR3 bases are TGTGCCAGCAGTTTCCCCGGGACAGCCGAGCAGTACTTC. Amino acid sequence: CASSFPGTAEQYF.

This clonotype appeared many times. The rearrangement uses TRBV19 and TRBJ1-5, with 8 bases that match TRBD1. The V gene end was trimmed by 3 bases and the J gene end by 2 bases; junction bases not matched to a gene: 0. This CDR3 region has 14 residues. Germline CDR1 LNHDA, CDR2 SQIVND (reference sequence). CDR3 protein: CASSMTGGNQPQHF. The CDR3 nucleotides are TGTGCCAGTAGTATGACAGGGGGCAATCAGCCCCAGCATTTT.

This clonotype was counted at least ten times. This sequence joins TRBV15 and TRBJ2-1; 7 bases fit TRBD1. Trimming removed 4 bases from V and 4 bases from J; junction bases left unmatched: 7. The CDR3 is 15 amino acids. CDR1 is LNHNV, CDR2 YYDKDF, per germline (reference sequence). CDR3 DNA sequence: TGTGCCACCAGCATCCAGGGGGACGGTTACAATGAGCAGTTCTTC. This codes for CATSIQGDGYNEQFF.

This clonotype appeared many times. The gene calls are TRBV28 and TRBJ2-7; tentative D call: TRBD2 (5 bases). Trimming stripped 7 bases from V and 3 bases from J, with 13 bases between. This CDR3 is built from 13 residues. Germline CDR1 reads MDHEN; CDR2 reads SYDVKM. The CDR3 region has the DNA TGTGCCAGCAACCTACACCGGGACTACGAGCAGTACTTC. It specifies CASNLHRDYEQYF.

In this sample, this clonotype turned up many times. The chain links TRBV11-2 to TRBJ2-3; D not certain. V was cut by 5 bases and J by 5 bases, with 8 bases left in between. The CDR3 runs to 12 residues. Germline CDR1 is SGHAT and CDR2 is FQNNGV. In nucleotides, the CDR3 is TGTGCCAGCAGCCTCGAGGAAGATACGCAGTATTTT. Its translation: CASSLEEDTQYF.

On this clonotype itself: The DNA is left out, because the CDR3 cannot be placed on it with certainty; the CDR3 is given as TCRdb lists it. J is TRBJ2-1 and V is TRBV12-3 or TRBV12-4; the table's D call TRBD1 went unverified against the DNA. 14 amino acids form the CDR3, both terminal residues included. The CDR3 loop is CASSFLAGSNEQFF.

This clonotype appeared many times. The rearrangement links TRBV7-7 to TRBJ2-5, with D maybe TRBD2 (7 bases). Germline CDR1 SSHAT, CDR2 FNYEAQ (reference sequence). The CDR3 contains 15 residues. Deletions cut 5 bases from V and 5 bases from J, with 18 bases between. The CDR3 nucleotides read TGTGCCAGCAGCCCCACGTGGGGGCGGGAGGAGACCCAGTACTTC. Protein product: CASSPTWGREETQYF.

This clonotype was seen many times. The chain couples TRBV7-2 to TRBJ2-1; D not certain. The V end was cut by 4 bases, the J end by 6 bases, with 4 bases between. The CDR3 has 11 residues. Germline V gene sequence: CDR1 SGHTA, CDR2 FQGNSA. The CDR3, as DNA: TGTGCCAGCAGCTGGGCCAATGAGCAGTTCTTC. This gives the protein CASSWANEQFF.

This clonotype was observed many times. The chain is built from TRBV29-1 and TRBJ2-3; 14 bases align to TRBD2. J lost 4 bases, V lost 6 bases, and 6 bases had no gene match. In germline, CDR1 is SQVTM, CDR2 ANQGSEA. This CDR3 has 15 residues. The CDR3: CSVAPTSGGADTQYF. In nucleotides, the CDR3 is TGCAGCGTGGCTCCGACTAGCGGGGGGGCAGATACGCAGTATTTT.

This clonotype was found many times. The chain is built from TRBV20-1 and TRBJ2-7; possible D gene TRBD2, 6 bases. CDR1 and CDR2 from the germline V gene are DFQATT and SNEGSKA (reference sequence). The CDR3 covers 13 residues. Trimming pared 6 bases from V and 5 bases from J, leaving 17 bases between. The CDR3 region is CSAQWTTSNEQYF. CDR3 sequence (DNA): TGCAGTGCCCAGTGGACTACCTCTAACGAGCAGTACTTC.